The T cell receptor (beta chain) under discussion was sequenced for a study of blood T cell repertoires in COVID-19. The wider study: COVID-19 samples collected from the United States, Italy and Spain covered acute and convalescent phases. Nucleic acid was either cDNA or gDNA, and it came from T cells, B-cell-depleted T cells, or PBMCs.

Trimming cost V 4 bases and J 0 bases, with 17 bases left between them. The CDR3 covers 17 residues. Germline CDR1 and CDR2: LNHDA and SQIVND (reference sequence). Per the original data handling: Nucleated cell number was recorded as an estimate derived from reference gene primer amplification. Libraries were prepared by immunoSEQ multiplex PCR; TCRdb keeps only in-frame clonotypes and omits some of them. Clone size and V and J calls were adopted from that table, with D and trimming inferred from the DNA. Among 150,000 to 200,000 clones listed, approximately 86% were seen once. The clonotype was recovered from a man between 65 and 80 years old with active or convalescent COVID-19. The chain combines TRBV19 with TRBJ2-3, with TRBD2 as a possible D gene (7 bases). The sequenced sample was peripheral blood. CDR3 sequence reads: CASSRVAGATSTDTQYF. The CDR3 DNA reads TGTGCCAGTAGTAGGGTGGCGGGGGCAACTAGCACAGATACGCAGTATTTT.